The clone carrying this TCR beta chain has a count of ten or more. Its antigen is unknown. The data are from a study of neurological immune-mediated disorders. Across the study: The study included about 35 multiple sclerosis patients, about 31 relapsing-remitting and 3 secondary progressive. General study points: Phylogenetic grouping put 18 of 34 multiple sclerosis patients' repertoires into one related-CDR3 cluster, a possible signature.

Template-switch 5'RACE cDNA synthesis added a 10-nucleotide unique molecular identifier. TCRdb ran MiXCR on the 5' RACE reads and lists one entry per CDR3 protein. The data contain some 65,000 distinct CDR3 sequences, around 4% of them seen just once; the ten biggest clones take up under 3%. The unsorted libraries were made from 2 million PBMCs kept at -80 C. The CDR3 totals 13 residues. Per the germline V gene, CDR1 is LGHDT and CDR2 is YNNKEL (reference sequence). Losses at the gene ends were 4 bases for V and 5 bases for J; bases not matched to a gene: 2. This rearrangement joins TRBV3-1 to TRBJ1-2; 9 bases align to TRBD1. Sequencing used PBMCs. This clonotype was sampled from a man aged 50 or older with multiple sclerosis. CDR3 residues: CASSLDRGYGYTF. The CDR3 DNA follows: TGTGCCAGCAGCCTGGACAGGGGATATGGCTACACCTTC.